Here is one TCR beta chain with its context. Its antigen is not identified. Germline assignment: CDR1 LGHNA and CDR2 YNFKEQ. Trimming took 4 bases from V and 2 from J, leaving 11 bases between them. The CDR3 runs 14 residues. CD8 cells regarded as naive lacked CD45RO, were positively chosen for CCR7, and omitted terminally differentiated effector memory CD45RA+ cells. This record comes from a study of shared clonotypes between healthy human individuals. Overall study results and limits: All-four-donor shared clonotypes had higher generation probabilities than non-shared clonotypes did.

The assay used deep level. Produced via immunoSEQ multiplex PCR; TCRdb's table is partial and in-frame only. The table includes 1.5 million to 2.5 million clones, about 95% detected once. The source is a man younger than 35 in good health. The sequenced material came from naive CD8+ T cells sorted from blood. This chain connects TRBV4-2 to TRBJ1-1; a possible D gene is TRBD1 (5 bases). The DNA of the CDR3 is TGTGCCAGCAGCCTCGTCCAGGGTAACACTGAAGCTTTCTTT. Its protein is CASSLVQGNTEAFF.